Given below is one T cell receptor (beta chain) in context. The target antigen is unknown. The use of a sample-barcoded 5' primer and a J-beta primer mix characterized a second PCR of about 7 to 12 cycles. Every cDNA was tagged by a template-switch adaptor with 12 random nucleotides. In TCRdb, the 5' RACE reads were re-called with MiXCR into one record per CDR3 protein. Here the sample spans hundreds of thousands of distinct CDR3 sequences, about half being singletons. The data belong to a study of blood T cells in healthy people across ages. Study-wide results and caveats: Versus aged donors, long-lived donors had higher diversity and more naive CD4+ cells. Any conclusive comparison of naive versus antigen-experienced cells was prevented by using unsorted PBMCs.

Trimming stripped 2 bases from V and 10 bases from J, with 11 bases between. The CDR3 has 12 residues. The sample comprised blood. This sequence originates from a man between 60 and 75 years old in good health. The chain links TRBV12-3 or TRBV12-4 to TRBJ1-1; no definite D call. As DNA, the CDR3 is TGTGCCAGCAGTTTAATAGGGCTGGGAGCTTTCTTT. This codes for CASSLIGLGAFF.